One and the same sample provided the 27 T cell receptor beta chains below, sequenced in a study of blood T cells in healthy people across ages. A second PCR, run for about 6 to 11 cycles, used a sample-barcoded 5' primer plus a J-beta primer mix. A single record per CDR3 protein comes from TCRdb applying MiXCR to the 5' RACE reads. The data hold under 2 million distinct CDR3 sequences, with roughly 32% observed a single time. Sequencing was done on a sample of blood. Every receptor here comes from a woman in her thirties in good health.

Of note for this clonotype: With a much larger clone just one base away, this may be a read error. In nucleotides, the CDR3 is TGCAGCGTTGTCGGGACAGATAATGAAAAACGGTTTTTT. It translates to CSVVGTDNEKRFF. This chain joins TRBV29-1 and TRBJ1-4, with 7 bases identical to TRBD1. This CDR3 spans 13 amino acids. Germline V gives CDR1 SQVTM, CDR2 ANQGSEA. Supplemented by reference TRBV29-1 and TRBJ1-4, the full variable domain reads SAVISQKPSRDICQRGTSLTIQCQVDSQVTMMFWYRQQPGQSLTLIATANQGSEATYESGFVIDKFPISRPNLTFSTLTVSNMSPEDSSIYLCSVVGTDNEKRFFGSGTQLSVL.

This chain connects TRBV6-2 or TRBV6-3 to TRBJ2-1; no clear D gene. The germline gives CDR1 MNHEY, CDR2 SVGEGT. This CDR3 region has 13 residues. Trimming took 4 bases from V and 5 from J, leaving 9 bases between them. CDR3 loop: CASSFYRDNEQFF. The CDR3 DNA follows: TGTGCCAGCAGTTTTTATCGGGACAATGAGCAGTTCTTC.

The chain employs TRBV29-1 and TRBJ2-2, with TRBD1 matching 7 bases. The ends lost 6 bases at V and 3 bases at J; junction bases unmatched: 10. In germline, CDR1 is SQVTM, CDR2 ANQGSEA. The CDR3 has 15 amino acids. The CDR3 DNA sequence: TGCAGCGTAGGGGGACAGCGTATGGACACCGGGGAGCTGTTTTTT. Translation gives CSVGGQRMDTGELFF.

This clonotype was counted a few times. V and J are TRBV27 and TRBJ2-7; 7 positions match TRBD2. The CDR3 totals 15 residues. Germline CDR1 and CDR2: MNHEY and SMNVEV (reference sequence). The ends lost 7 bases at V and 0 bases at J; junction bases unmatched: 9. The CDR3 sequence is CASKLSPSGSYEQYF. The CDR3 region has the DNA TGTGCCAGCAAACTCAGTCCTAGCGGCTCCTACGAGCAGTACTTC.

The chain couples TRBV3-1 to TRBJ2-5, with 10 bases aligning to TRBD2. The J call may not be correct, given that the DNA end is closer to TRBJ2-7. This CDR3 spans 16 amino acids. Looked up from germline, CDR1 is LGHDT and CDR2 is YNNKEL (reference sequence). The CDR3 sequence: CASSLGILAGAHEQYF. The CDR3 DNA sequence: TGTGCCAGCAGTCTAGGCATCCTAGCGGGGGCCCACGAGCAGTACTTC.

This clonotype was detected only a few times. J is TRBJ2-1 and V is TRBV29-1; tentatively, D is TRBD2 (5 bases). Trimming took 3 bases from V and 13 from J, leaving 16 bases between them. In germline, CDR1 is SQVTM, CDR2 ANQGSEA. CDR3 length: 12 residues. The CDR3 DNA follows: TGCAGCGTTGAGACTCCCGGGGAGACCCAGTTCTTC. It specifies CSVETPGETQFF.

CDR3 DNA: TGTGCCAGCAGCCCTCTGGCAGGGTCGACTAGGGGCTACACCTTC. Translating gives CASSPLAGSTRGYTF. The V and J genes are TRBV28 and TRBJ1-2; TRBD1 is a possible D gene (5 bases). Germline values: CDR1 MDHEN, CDR2 SYDVKM. This CDR3 comprises 15 residues. V was shortened by 6 bases and J by 8 bases, with 22 bases between the two germline ends.

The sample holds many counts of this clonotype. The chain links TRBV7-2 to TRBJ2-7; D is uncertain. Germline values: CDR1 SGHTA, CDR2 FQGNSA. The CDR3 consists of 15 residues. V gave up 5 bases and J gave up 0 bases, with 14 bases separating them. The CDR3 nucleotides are TGTGCCAGCAGCCCGTCATTATCTAGCTCCTACGAGCAGTACTTC. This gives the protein CASSPSLSSSYEQYF.

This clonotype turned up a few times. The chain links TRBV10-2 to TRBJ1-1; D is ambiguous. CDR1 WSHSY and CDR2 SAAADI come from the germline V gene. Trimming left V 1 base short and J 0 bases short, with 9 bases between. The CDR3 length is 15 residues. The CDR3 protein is CASSEFGGLNTEAFF. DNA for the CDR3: TGCGCCAGCAGTGAGTTCGGCGGATTGAACACTGAAGCTTTCTTT.

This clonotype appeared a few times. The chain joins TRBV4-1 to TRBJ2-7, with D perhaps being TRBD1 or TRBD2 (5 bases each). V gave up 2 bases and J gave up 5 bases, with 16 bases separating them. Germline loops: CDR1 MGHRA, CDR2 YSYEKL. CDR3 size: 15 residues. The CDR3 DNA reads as TGCGCCAGCAGCCAACCCACTAAGAGGGGTAACGAGCAGTACTTC. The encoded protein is CASSQPTKRGNEQYF.

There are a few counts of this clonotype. The CDR3: CASSRTGPHEQYF. The CDR3 bases are TGTGCCAGCTCCCGTACCGGACCCCACGAGCAGTACTTC. The chain carries TRBV18 and TRBJ2-7; D is unresolved. V lost 6 bases, J lost 5 bases, and 14 bases lay in between. From germline, CDR1 is KGHSH and CDR2 LQKENI. The CDR3 sequence is 13 residues long.

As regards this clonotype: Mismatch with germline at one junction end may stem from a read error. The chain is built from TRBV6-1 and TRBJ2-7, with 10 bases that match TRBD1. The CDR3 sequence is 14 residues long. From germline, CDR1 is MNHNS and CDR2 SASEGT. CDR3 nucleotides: TGTGCCAGCAGCCAGACAGGGGGCCCCTACGAGCGGTACTTC. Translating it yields CASSQTGGPYERYF.

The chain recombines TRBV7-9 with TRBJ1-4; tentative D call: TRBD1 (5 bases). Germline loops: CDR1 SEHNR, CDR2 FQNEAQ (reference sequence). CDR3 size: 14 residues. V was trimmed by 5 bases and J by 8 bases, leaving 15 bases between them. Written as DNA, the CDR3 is TGTGCCAGCAGCCGAGGGGCCAGGGACGAAAAACTGTTTTTT. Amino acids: CASSRGARDEKLFF.

The CDR3 here is CSATGLENYEQYF. CDR3 coding DNA: TGCAGTGCTACCGGACTAGAGAATTACGAGCAGTACTTC. The chain combines TRBV20-1 with TRBJ2-7; 7 positions agree with TRBD2. The germline CDR1 and CDR2 sequences are DFQATT and SNEGSKA (reference sequence). The ends lost 4 bases at V and 4 bases at J; junction bases unmatched: 7. The CDR3 totals 13 residues.

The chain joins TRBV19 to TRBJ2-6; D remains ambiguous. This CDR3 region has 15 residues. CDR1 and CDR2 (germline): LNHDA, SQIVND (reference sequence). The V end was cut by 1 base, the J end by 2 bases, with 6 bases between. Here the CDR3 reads CASSIVGPGANVLTF. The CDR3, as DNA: TGTGCCAGTAGTATAGTCGGGCCTGGGGCCAACGTCCTGACTTTC.

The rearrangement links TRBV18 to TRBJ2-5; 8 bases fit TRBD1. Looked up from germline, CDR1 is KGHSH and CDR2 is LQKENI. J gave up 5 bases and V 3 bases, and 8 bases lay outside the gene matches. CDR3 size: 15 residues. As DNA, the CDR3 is TGTGCCAGCTCACCTTCGACAGGGGTTGAGGAGACCCAGTACTTC. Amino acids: CASSPSTGVEETQYF. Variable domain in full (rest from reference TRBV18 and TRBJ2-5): NAGVMQNPRHLVRRRGQEARLRCSPMKGHSHVYWYRQLPEEGLKFMVYLQKENIIDESGMPKERFSAEFPKEGPSILRIQQVVRGDSAAYFCASSPSTGVEETQYFGPGTRLLVL.

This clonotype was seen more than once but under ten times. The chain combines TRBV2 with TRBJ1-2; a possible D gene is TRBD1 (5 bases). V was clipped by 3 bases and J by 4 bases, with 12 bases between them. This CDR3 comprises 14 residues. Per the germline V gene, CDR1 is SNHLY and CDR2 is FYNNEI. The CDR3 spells CASSDSGRAYGYTF. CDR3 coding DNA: TGTGCCAGCAGTGACTCAGGGAGGGCCTATGGCTACACCTTC.

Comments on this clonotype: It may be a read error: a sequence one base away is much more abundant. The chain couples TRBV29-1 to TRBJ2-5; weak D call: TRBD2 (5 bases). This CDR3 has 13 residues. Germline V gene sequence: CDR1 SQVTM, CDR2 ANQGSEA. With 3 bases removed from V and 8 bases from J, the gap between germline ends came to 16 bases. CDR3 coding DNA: TGCAGCGTTGATTTCCGGGCAGAGGGTACCCAGTACTTC. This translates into CSVDFRAEGTQYF.

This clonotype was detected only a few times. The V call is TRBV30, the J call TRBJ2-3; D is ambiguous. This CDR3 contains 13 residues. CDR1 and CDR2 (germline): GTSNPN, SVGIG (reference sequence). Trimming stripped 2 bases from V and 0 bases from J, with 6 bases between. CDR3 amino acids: CAWSFLSTDTQYF. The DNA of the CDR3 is TGTGCCTGGAGTTTTCTTAGCACAGATACGCAGTATTTT.

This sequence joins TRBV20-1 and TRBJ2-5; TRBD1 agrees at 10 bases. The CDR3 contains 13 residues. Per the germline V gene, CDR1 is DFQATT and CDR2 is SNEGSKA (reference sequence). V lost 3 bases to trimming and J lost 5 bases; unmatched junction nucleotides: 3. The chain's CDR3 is CSARTGGMETQYF. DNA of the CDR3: TGCAGTGCTAGGACAGGGGGCATGGAGACCCAGTACTTC.

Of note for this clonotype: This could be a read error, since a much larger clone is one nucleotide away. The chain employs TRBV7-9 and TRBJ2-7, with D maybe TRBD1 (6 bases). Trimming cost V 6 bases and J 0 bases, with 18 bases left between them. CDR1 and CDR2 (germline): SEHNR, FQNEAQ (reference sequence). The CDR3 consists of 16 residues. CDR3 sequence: CASRSGPGVSSYEQYF. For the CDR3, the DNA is TGTGCCAGCAGATCTGGCCCAGGGGTCAGCTCCTACGAGCAGTACTTC.

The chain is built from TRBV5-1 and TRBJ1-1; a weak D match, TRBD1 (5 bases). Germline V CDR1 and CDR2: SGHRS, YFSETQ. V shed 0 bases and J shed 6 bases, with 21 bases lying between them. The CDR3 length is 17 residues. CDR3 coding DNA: TGCGCCAGCAGCTTGGCGCCGGGGCGGGTTTCTGTGCCTGAAGCTTTCTTT. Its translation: CASSLAPGRVSVPEAFF. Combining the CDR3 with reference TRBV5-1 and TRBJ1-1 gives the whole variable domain KAGVTQTPRYLIKTRGQQVTLSCSPISGHRSVSWYQQTPGQGLQFLFEYFSETQRNKGNFPGRFSGRQFSNSRSEMNVSTLELGDSALYLCASSLAPGRVSVPEAFFGQGTRLTVV.

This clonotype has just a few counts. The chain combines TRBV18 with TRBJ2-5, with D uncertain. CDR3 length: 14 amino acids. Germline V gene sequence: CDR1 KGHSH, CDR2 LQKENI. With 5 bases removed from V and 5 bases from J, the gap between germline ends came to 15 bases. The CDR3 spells CASSLIQRGETQYF. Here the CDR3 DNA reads TGTGCCAGCTCATTGATCCAGCGTGGCGAGACCCAGTACTTC.

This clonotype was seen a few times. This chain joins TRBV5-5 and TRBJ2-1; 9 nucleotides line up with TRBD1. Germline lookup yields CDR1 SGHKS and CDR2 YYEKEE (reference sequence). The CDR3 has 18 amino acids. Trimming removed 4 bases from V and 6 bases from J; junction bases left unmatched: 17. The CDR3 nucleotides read TGTGCCAGCAGCCATTTAATCCCGGGACAGGGAAACCCCAATGAGCAGTTCTTC. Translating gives CASSHLIPGQGNPNEQFF.

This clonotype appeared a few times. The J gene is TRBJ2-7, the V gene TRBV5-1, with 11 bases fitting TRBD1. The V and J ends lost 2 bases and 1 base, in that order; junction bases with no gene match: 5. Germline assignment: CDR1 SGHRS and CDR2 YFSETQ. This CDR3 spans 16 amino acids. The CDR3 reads CASSFTDRGPSYEQYF. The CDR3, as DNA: TGCGCCAGCAGCTTTACGGACAGGGGGCCATCCTACGAGCAGTACTTC.

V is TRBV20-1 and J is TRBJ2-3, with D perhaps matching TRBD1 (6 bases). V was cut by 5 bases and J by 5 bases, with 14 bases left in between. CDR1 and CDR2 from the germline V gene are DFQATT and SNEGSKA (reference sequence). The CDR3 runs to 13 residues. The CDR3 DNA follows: TGCAGTGCTCGGGACACCGGCAGAGATACGCAGTATTTT. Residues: CSARDTGRDTQYF.

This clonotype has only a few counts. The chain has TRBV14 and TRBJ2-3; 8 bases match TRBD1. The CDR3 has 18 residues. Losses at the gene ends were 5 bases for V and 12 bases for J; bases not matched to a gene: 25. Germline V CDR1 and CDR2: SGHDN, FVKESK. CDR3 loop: CASSSGQDNARRLFVQYF. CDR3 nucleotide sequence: TGTGCCAGCAGCTCGGGACAGGATAACGCAAGAAGGTTGTTTGTTCAGTATTTT.